One and the same sample provided the 27 T cell receptor beta chains below, sequenced in a study of blood T cell repertoires in COVID-19. Measured with immunoSEQ multiplex PCR; TCRdb has only the in-frame clones, and not every one. The sample carries about 93,000 clones, about 86% recorded once. Input material: peripheral blood. The receptors here all came from a woman over 75 with acute or convalescent COVID-19.

The DNA for the CDR3 is TGTGCCAGCAGCTCTCGACAGGTTGGGGGAGCTTTCTTT. Its translation is CASSSRQVGGAFF. The chain links TRBV3-1 (or the pseudogene TRBV3-2) to TRBJ1-1, with a tentative D call TRBD1 (6 bases). The CDR3 spans 13 residues. Between the trimmed V and J ends, which lost 5 bases and 10 bases, there was a span of 17 bases. Germline CDR1 LGHDT, CDR2 YNNKEL (reference sequence).

This chain connects TRBV6-2 or TRBV6-3 to TRBJ1-2; D may be TRBD1 (6 bases). Germline CDR1 is MNHEY and CDR2 is SVGEGT. The CDR3 has 13 residues. V lost 3 bases and J lost 4, with 9 bases in between. CDR3 amino acids: CASSYGQSYGYTF. For the CDR3, the DNA is TGTGCCAGCAGTTATGGACAGAGCTATGGCTACACCTTC.

V and J are TRBV7-8 and TRBJ2-5; tentative D call: TRBD2 (7 bases). Deletions cut 6 bases from V and 4 bases from J, with 15 bases between. This CDR3 spans 14 amino acids. Per the germline V gene, CDR1 is SGHVS and CDR2 is FQNEAQ. The chain's CDR3 is CASSPWGGVETQYF. CDR3 nucleotides: TGTGCCAGCAGTCCCTGGGGGGGCGTAGAGACCCAGTACTTC. The full variable domain, with the rest looked up from reference TRBV7-8 and TRBJ2-5, is GAGVSQSPRYKVAKRGQDVALRCDPISGHVSLFWYQQALGQGPEFLTYFQNEAQLDKSGLPSDRFFAERPEGSVSTLKIQRTQQEDSAVYLCASSPWGGVETQYFGPGTRLLVL.

The gene calls are TRBV19 and TRBJ1-1; a possible D gene is TRBD1 (5 bases). V was trimmed by 5 bases and J by 1 base, leaving 8 bases between them. The CDR3 is 13 amino acids. CDR1 and CDR2 from the germline V gene are LNHDA and SQIVND (reference sequence). This CDR3 is CASSYDRNTEAFF. The CDR3 region has the DNA TGTGCCAGTAGTTACGACAGGAACACTGAAGCTTTCTTT.

V usage is TRBV2 and J usage is TRBJ1-1; 12 bases agree with TRBD1. Germline CDR1 reads SNHLY; CDR2 reads FYNNEI. The CDR3 totals 14 residues. Losses at the gene ends were 6 bases for V and 3 bases for J; bases not matched to a gene: 2. The CDR3 region is CASRGQGAHTEAFF. CDR3 DNA sequence: TGTGCCAGCAGGGGACAGGGGGCACACACTGAAGCTTTCTTT.

V gene TRBV3-1 (or the pseudogene TRBV3-2) combines with J gene TRBJ2-7; TRBD1 matches 7 bases. This CDR3 has 15 amino acids. Germline assignment: CDR1 LGHDT and CDR2 YNNKEL (reference sequence). Unmatched junction bases numbered 6, after V lost 2 bases and J lost 2 bases. As DNA, the CDR3 is TGTGCCAGCAGCCAAACCGGGACAGTTGCCTACGAGCAGTACTTC. Protein product: CASSQTGTVAYEQYF.

J is TRBJ2-7 and V is TRBV2, with TRBD1 identical over 9 bases. Germline-derived CDR1 and CDR2 are SNHLY and FYNNEI. The V and J ends lost 6 bases and 2 bases, in that order; junction bases with no gene match: 8. There are 15 residues in the CDR3. CDR3 loop: CASSPGQGQTYEQYF. CDR3 DNA sequence: TGTGCCAGCAGCCCGGGACAGGGTCAGACCTACGAGCAGTACTTC. The variable domain in full, completed from reference TRBV2 and TRBJ2-7, reads EPEVTQTPSHQVTQMGQEVILRCVPISNHLYFYWYRQILGQKVEFLVSFYNNEISEKSEIFDDQFSVERPDGSNFTLKIRSTKLEDSAMYFCASSPGQGQTYEQYFGPGTRLTVT.

The chain joins TRBV5-1 to TRBJ2-1; TRBD1 agrees at 10 bases. This CDR3 contains 15 residues. CDR1 is SGHRS and CDR2 is YFSETQ in the germline V gene. Unmatched junction bases numbered 4, after V lost 0 bases and J lost 7 bases. The CDR3 DNA is TGCGCCAGCAGCTTGGGACAGGGGGCGCGAAATGAGCAGTTCTTC. Translation: CASSLGQGARNEQFF.

The rearrangement joins TRBV10-1 to TRBJ1-2; a weak D match, TRBD1 (5 bases). The CDR3 loop spans 16 amino acids. Trimming pared 4 bases from V and 0 bases from J, leaving 15 bases between. CDR1 and CDR2 from the germline V gene are WNHNN and SYGVQD (reference sequence). The DNA of the CDR3 is TGCGCCAGCAGTGCAATACAGGAACTCTCTAACTATGGCTACACCTTC. Protein sequence: CASSAIQELSNYGYTF.

The V call is TRBV7-2, the J call TRBJ1-3; no clear D. The germline gives CDR1 SGHTA, CDR2 FQGNSA. Trimming took off 5 bases at V and 9 bases at J, with 17 bases between the two ends. The CDR3 consists of 14 residues. In nucleotides, the CDR3 is TGTGCCAGCAGCCTTGTGGACCCACGGGGCACCATATATTTT. This codes for CASSLVDPRGTIYF.

The rearrangement uses TRBV12-5 and TRBJ2-3, with unresolved D. CDR3 size: 12 residues. Trimming took 1 base from V and 6 from J, leaving 5 bases between them. The germline gives CDR1 LGHNT, CDR2 FRNRAP. The CDR3 DNA reads as TGTGCTAGTGGTTTGGCTGAGGATACGCAGTATTTT. This encodes CASGLAEDTQYF.

The genes are TRBV18 and TRBJ1-2; TRBD1 matches at 9 bases. CDR1 and CDR2 (germline): KGHSH, LQKENI. V lost 2 bases, J lost 7 bases, and 2 bases stayed unmatched. The CDR3 totals 13 residues. CDR3 bases: TGTGCCAGCTCACCAACAGGGGGCTCTGGCTACACCTTC. Its translation is CASSPTGGSGYTF.

This clone was picked up one time. CDR3 sequence: CASSGSGQNSPLHF. The CDR3 DNA sequence: TGTGCCAGCTCAGGTTCAGGCCAAAATTCACCCCTCCACTTT. The rearrangement uses TRBV18 and TRBJ1-6; D gene ambiguous. V was clipped by 5 bases and J by 7 bases, with 12 bases between them. Germline values: CDR1 KGHSH, CDR2 LQKENI. CDR3 length equals 14 residues.

CDR3 nucleotides: TGTGCCAGCAGCAAAGGGCAGGGTGACCAGCCCCAGCATTTT. Translated: CASSKGQGDQPQHF. The V and J genes are TRBV21-1 and TRBJ1-5; the table names TRBD1, a call not compared with the DNA. TRBV21-1 is listed as a pseudogene. The CDR3 sequence is 14 residues long.

The chain has TRBV5-1 and TRBJ1-3; 8 bases match TRBD1. Germline V lookup: CDR1 SGHRS, CDR2 YFSETQ. V shed 3 bases and J 2 bases; nucleotides not matched to a gene: 13. The length of the CDR3 is 18 residues. The CDR3 protein is CASSWEVGRTGPGNTIYF. DNA for the CDR3: TGCGCCAGCAGCTGGGAGGTTGGACGGACAGGGCCTGGAAACACCATATATTTT.

This chain links TRBV6-4 with TRBJ1-4; 7 bases map to TRBD1. From germline, CDR1 is MRHNA and CDR2 SNTAGT. With V trimmed by 8 bases and J by 8 bases, 14 bases remained unmatched. CDR3 size: 15 residues. In DNA, the CDR3 is TGTGCCAGCTCTCCTAGGGCCGAGGGGGCGGAAAAACTGTTTTTT. This translates into CASSPRAEGAEKLFF.

The chain is built from TRBV3-1 (or the pseudogene TRBV3-2) and TRBJ2-5, with a weak D call TRBD1 (5 bases). The V and J ends lost 1 base and 9 bases respectively, with 9 bases between them. Germline CDR1 is LGHDT and CDR2 is YNNKEL (reference sequence). This CDR3 has 12 residues. This CDR3 reads CASSQGTTAQYF. The CDR3 DNA reads as TGTGCCAGCAGCCAAGGAACGACAGCCCAGTACTTC.

This clone has more than one count but fewer than ten. This chain links TRBV5-1 with TRBJ2-2; D is possibly TRBD2 (6 bases). V lost 4 bases, J lost 6 bases, and 13 bases lay in between. This CDR3 is built from 14 residues. Germline V CDR1 and CDR2: SGHRS, YFSETQ. The chain's CDR3 is CASSGGYSAGELFF. The CDR3 DNA follows: TGCGCCAGCAGCGGAGGGTATTCGGCCGGGGAGCTGTTTTTT.

This chain joins TRBV29-1 and TRBJ1-3, with a tentative D call TRBD1 (6 bases). Per germline, CDR1 SQVTM and CDR2 ANQGSEA. Trimming stripped 3 bases from V and 0 bases from J, with 9 bases between. CDR3 length: 14 residues. CDR3 sequence (DNA): TGCAGCGTTGAGGGGGCCGTCTCTGGAAACACCATATATTTT. Amino acids: CSVEGAVSGNTIYF.

V usage is TRBV27 and J usage is TRBJ1-1; tentative D call: TRBD1 (6 bases). V lost 3 bases and J lost 2, with 7 bases in between. CDR3 length: 13 residues. Germline V gene sequence: CDR1 MNHEY, CDR2 SMNVEV (reference sequence). CDR3: CASSFRGNTEAFF. The CDR3 coding sequence is TGTGCCAGCAGTTTCAGGGGAAACACTGAAGCTTTCTTT.

The J gene is TRBJ1-5, the V gene TRBV19; 7 bases agree with TRBD1. V lost 3 bases, J lost 7 bases, and 6 bases stayed unmatched. The CDR3 has 14 residues. The V gene's germline CDR1 is LNHDA and CDR2 SQIVND (reference sequence). Here the CDR3 reads CASSIDRVSQPQHF. Written as DNA, the CDR3 is TGTGCCAGTAGTATCGACAGGGTTTCGCAGCCCCAGCATTTT.

This clone was detected only a few times. The rearrangement links TRBV6-5 to TRBJ1-1, with 9 nucleotides matching TRBD1. Germline CDR1 is MNHEY and CDR2 is SVGAGI. This CDR3 is 13 amino acids long. V lost 5 bases and J lost 7; bases outside the gene matches: 5. Written as DNA, the CDR3 is TGTGCCAGCAGTAGCACAGGGGGCGTTGAAGCTTTCTTT. Its translation is CASSSTGGVEAFF.

J is TRBJ1-6 and V is TRBV18; a weak D match, TRBD1 (6 bases). This CDR3 comprises 13 residues. Trimming pared 2 bases from V and 12 bases from J, leaving 11 bases between. The germline V gene encodes CDR1 KGHSH and CDR2 LQKENI. The CDR3 DNA is TGTGCCAGCTCACCAGGACAGCGCCGACCCCTCCACTTT. Translating gives CASSPGQRRPLHF.

The chain joins TRBV11-2 to TRBJ2-7; 10 bases match TRBD1. The germline gives CDR1 SGHAT, CDR2 FQNNGV. Unmatched junction bases numbered 6, after V lost 0 bases and J lost 1 base. The CDR3 totals 17 residues. The CDR3 coding sequence is TGTGCCAGCAGCTTAGAGGCACGGGACAGGGGATCCTACGAGCAGTACTTC. Protein sequence: CASSLEARDRGSYEQYF. Using reference TRBV11-2 and TRBJ2-7 for the parts outside the CDR3, the full variable domain is EAGVAQSPRYKIIEKRQSVAFWCNPISGHATLYWYQQILGQGPKLLIQFQNNGVVDDSQLPKDRFSAERLKGVDSTLKIQPAKLEDSAVYLCASSLEARDRGSYEQYFGPGTRLTVT.

The chain carries TRBV6-5 and TRBJ1-3, with D possibly being TRBD1 (5 bases). The CDR3 totals 13 residues. The V and J ends lost 9 bases and 0 bases respectively, with 9 bases between them. Germline CDR1 reads MNHEY; CDR2 reads SVGAGI. In nucleotides, the CDR3 is TGTGCCAGTTTCAGGGTCTCTGGAAACACCATATATTTT. Its translation is CASFRVSGNTIYF.

The chain has TRBV6-5 and TRBJ1-3; TRBD1 agrees at 12 bases. This CDR3 contains 15 residues. The V segment lost 5 bases and the J segment 2 bases; nucleotides outside the gene matches: 1. The V gene's germline CDR1 is MNHEY and CDR2 SVGAGI. The CDR3 protein is CASSRDRGPGNTIYF. The CDR3 coding sequence is TGTGCCAGCAGTAGGGACAGGGGGCCTGGAAACACCATATATTTT.

The chain is built from TRBV7-3 and TRBJ2-5; 9 bases agree with TRBD2. Germline V gene sequence: CDR1 SGHTA, CDR2 FQGTGA. The ends lost 8 bases at V and 5 bases at J; junction bases unmatched: 6. CDR3 size: 13 residues. This chain's CDR3 is CASERGAQETQYF. The CDR3 DNA is TGTGCCAGCGAGCGGGGGGCCCAGGAGACCCAGTACTTC.